One sample yielded the 32 T cell receptor beta chains listed below, sequenced in a study of blood T cell repertoires in COVID-19. Assay: immunoSEQ multiplex PCR; the TCRdb copy retains only in-frame clones and omits some. The sample contains approximately 300,000 clones, 85% of which appear only once. Material: PBMCs or T cells enriched from blood (not recorded which). These receptors all come from a woman in her twenties or thirties who had been exposed to COVID-19.

DNA for the CDR3: TGTGCCAGCAGCCAAGATCGGGGGGAATATGAGGAAAAACTGTTTTTT. Translating gives CASSQDRGEYEEKLFF. This chain connects TRBV14 to TRBJ1-4; D is perhaps TRBD1 (5 bases). V was clipped by 0 bases and J by 8 bases, with 16 bases between them. Germline CDR1 and CDR2: SGHDN and FVKESK. This CDR3 region has 16 residues.

This chain connects TRBV7-2 to TRBJ2-3; 16 bases are shared with TRBD2. CDR3 length equals 18 residues. The V segment lost 1 base and the J segment 2 bases; nucleotides outside the gene matches: 3. Germline-derived CDR1 and CDR2 are SGHTA and FQGNSA. The CDR3: CASSLGGTSGGATDTQYF. The CDR3 DNA reads TGTGCCAGCAGCTTAGGTGGGACTAGCGGGGGGGCCACAGATACGCAGTATTTT.

The gene calls are TRBV24-1 and TRBJ2-3; 10 bases map to TRBD2. This CDR3 region has 15 residues. With V trimmed by 2 bases and J by 5 bases, 3 bases remained unmatched. CDR1 and CDR2 from the germline V gene are KGHDR and SFDVKD. The CDR3 is CATSDSKRGGDTQYF. Written as DNA, the CDR3 is TGTGCCACCAGTGATTCCAAGCGGGGGGGAGATACGCAGTATTTT.

This clone was seen only a few times. The V and J genes are TRBV7-9 and TRBJ2-1, with unresolved D. The CDR3 contains 12 residues. V was cut by 2 bases and J by 8 bases, with 7 bases left in between. Per the germline V gene, CDR1 is SEHNR and CDR2 is FQNEAQ (reference sequence). CDR3 coding DNA: TGTGCCAGCAGCTTAATGGCATATGAGCAGTTCTTC. It codes for CASSLMAYEQFF. The full variable domain, rest sourced from reference TRBV7-9 and TRBJ2-1, is DTGVSQNPRHKITKRGQNVTFRCDPISEHNRLYWYRQTLGQGPEFLTYFQNEAQLEKSRLLSDRFSAERPKGSFSTLEIQRTEQGDSAMYLCASSLMAYEQFFGPGTRLTVL.

The chain has TRBV5-1 and TRBJ1-4, with 7 bases identical to TRBD1. The trim removed 4 bases at V and 4 bases at J, leaving 7 bases unmatched. The CDR3 is made up of 15 amino acids. From germline, CDR1 is SGHRS and CDR2 YFSETQ. CDR3 DNA: TGCGCCAGCAGCATCTCGACAGGGTTTAATGAAAAACTGTTTTTT. This codes for CASSISTGFNEKLFF.

V and J are TRBV6-5 and TRBJ2-3; perhaps TRBD2 as D (5 bases). The CDR3 extends over 15 amino acids. Germline values: CDR1 MNHEY, CDR2 SVGAGI. With 2 bases removed from V and 2 bases from J, the gap between germline ends came to 11 bases. The CDR3 here is CASSYGLFPTDTQYF. Here the CDR3 DNA reads TGTGCCAGCAGTTACGGACTCTTTCCCACAGATACGCAGTATTTT.

The chain recombines TRBV28 with TRBJ1-2; tentatively, D is TRBD1 (5 bases). There are 12 residues in the CDR3. In germline, CDR1 is MDHEN, CDR2 SYDVKM. V was trimmed by 2 bases and J by 6 bases, leaving 7 bases between them. This CDR3 is CASSLGGDGYTF. In DNA, the CDR3 is TGTGCCAGCAGTTTAGGGGGGGATGGCTACACCTTC.

The chain is built from TRBV5-8 and TRBJ2-5; 9 nucleotides line up with TRBD2. CDR1 SGHTS and CDR2 YDEGEE come from the germline V gene. Trimming at V came to 2 bases and at J to 5 bases, leaving 7 bases not matched to a gene. CDR3 size: 15 residues. The CDR3 spells CASSLWGLATETQYF. CDR3 bases: TGTGCCAGCAGCTTATGGGGACTAGCTACGGAGACCCAGTACTTC.

The chain recombines TRBV19 with TRBJ2-7; 7 positions match TRBD2. The CDR3 extends over 17 amino acids. The V segment lost 5 bases and the J segment 0 bases; nucleotides outside the gene matches: 13. Per germline, CDR1 LNHDA and CDR2 SQIVND (reference sequence). The CDR3 sequence is CASSPYRRLAVSYEQYF. CDR3 in DNA: TGTGCCAGTAGTCCGTACCGGAGGCTAGCGGTCTCCTACGAGCAGTACTTC.

V and J are TRBV19 and TRBJ2-2; tentatively, D is TRBD2 (7 bases). Germline lookup yields CDR1 LNHDA and CDR2 SQIVND (reference sequence). CDR3 length: 14 residues. Trimming removed 8 bases from V and 3 bases from J, with 13 bases in between. The CDR3 coding sequence is TGTGCCAGTGCTTGGGGGGGCGACACCGGGGAGCTGTTTTTT. Its translation is CASAWGGDTGELFF.

This chain connects TRBV27 to TRBJ1-2, with D tentatively TRBD1 (6 bases). Trimming took off 6 bases at V and 7 bases at J, with 15 bases between the two ends. CDR1 MNHEY and CDR2 SMNVEV come from the germline V gene (reference sequence). This CDR3 comprises 13 residues. The CDR3: CASRVGGRGGYTF. CDR3 nucleotide sequence: TGTGCCAGCAGGGTGGGGGGGCGAGGTGGCTACACCTTC.

This clone was seen a single time. The rearrangement uses TRBV18 and TRBJ1-3; a possible D gene is TRBD1 (6 bases). CDR3 size: 16 residues. The V and J ends lost 6 bases and 0 bases respectively, with 15 bases between them. Germline V lookup: CDR1 KGHSH, CDR2 LQKENI. The DNA for the CDR3 is TGTGCCAGCTCTCGATACAGGGCCAACTCTGGAAACACCATATATTTT. This sequence encodes CASSRYRANSGNTIYF.

V usage is TRBV5-6 and J usage is TRBJ2-5, with a possible D match to TRBD2 (5 bases). The CDR3 runs 15 residues. Deletions cut 0 bases from V and 1 base from J, with 10 bases between. Per the germline V gene, CDR1 is SGHDT and CDR2 is YYEEEE. CDR3 sequence: CASSLGAGTQETQYF. The DNA of the CDR3 is TGTGCCAGCAGCTTGGGGGCGGGTACCCAAGAGACCCAGTACTTC.

The genes are TRBV18 and TRBJ1-3; D perhaps matches TRBD1 (5 bases). Between the trimmed V and J ends, which lost 2 bases and 6 bases, there was a span of 11 bases. The CDR3 extends over 14 amino acids. Germline V lookup: CDR1 KGHSH, CDR2 LQKENI. CDR3 DNA: TGTGCCAGCTCACCAGGGGCAGCCTCAAACACCATATATTTT. This codes for CASSPGAASNTIYF.

V gene TRBV5-1 combines with J gene TRBJ1-2; TRBD1 matches at 7 bases. Germline V gene data show CDR1 as SGHRS and CDR2 as YFSETQ. V gave up 4 bases and J gave up 6 bases; unmatched junction bases: 9. The CDR3 spans 14 residues. This chain's CDR3 is CASSSGTEFDGYTF. The CDR3 bases are TGCGCCAGCAGCAGTGGGACAGAATTTGATGGCTACACCTTC.

The chain uses TRBV28 and TRBJ1-6; TRBD1 matches 7 bases. This CDR3 comprises 11 residues. Germline V gene data show CDR1 as MDHEN and CDR2 as SYDVKM. V lost 0 bases to trimming and J lost 16 bases; unmatched junction nucleotides: 0. CDR3 in amino acids: CASSLWGQLHF. The CDR3 nucleotides read TGTGCCAGCAGTTTATGGGGACAGCTCCACTTT.

The rearrangement uses TRBV28 and TRBJ2-1; tentative D call: TRBD1 (6 bases). The germline gives CDR1 MDHEN, CDR2 SYDVKM. V was cut by 6 bases and J by 1 base, with 10 bases left in between. The CDR3 is made up of 14 amino acids. CDR3 nucleotide sequence: TGTGCCAGCAGCAGGGGTTTGTCCTACAATGAGCAGTTCTTC. Translation: CASSRGLSYNEQFF.

The chain employs TRBV3-1 (or the pseudogene TRBV3-2) and TRBJ1-6; the match to TRBD1 covers 7 bases. V lost 1 base and J lost 8; bases outside the gene matches: 2. The CDR3 runs to 14 residues. Germline lookup yields CDR1 LGHDT and CDR2 YNNKEL (reference sequence). The CDR3 DNA is TGTGCCAGCAGCCAAGCGGACAGGTATTCACCCCTCCACTTT. It specifies CASSQADRYSPLHF.

The rearrangement joins TRBV5-5 to TRBJ1-6; 8 bases are shared with TRBD1. The CDR3 runs to 17 residues. Trimming took 2 bases from V and 10 from J; bases not matched to a gene: 14. CDR1 is SGHKS, CDR2 YYEKEE, per germline (reference sequence). The CDR3 reads CASSFGTSWTGRSPLHF. CDR3 coding DNA: TGTGCCAGCAGCTTTGGGACTTCTTGGACAGGGAGATCACCCCTCCACTTT.

The rearrangement links TRBV7-2 to TRBJ1-2; D remains unclear. Germline V gene lookup returns CDR1 SGHTA and CDR2 FQGNSA. This CDR3 contains 16 residues. The V end lost 5 bases, the J end lost 1 base, and 17 bases lay between the germline ends. The DNA of the CDR3 is TGTGCCAGCAGCCTAAGCGGGTACCCTCTTAACTATGGCTACACCTTC. This translates into CASSLSGYPLNYGYTF.

The chain is built from TRBV28 and TRBJ1-5, with 9 bases fitting TRBD1. Germline V lookup: CDR1 MDHEN, CDR2 SYDVKM. Trimming took 3 bases from V and 4 from J; bases not matched to a gene: 1. CDR3 size: 14 residues. The CDR3: CASSFGTGNQPQHF. The CDR3 DNA sequence: TGTGCCAGCAGTTTTGGGACAGGGAATCAGCCCCAGCATTTT.

There are a few counts of this clone. Written as DNA, the CDR3 is TGTGCCAGCAGCTCCATCGGGACAGCGCAATGGTCCCTCCACTTT. It encodes CASSSIGTAQWSLHF. The genes are TRBV11-2 and TRBJ1-6; 7 bases agree with TRBD1. The CDR3 has 15 amino acids. Germline CDR1 reads SGHAT; CDR2 reads FQNNGV. V shed 4 bases, J shed 14 bases, and the junction held 14 bases outside the gene matches. Filled out from reference TRBV11-2 and TRBJ1-6, the complete variable domain reads EAGVAQSPRYKIIEKRQSVAFWCNPISGHATLYWYQQILGQGPKLLIQFQNNGVVDDSQLPKDRFSAERLKGVDSTLKIQPAKLEDSAVYLCASSSIGTAQWSLHFGNGTRLTVT.

V gene TRBV6-5 combines with J gene TRBJ2-5, with a weak D call TRBD1 (6 bases). With 0 bases removed from V and 9 bases from J, the gap between germline ends came to 17 bases. The CDR3 covers 15 residues. Germline loops: CDR1 MNHEY, CDR2 SVGAGI. The CDR3 spells CASSYSRQALLPQYF. Written as DNA, the CDR3 is TGTGCCAGCAGTTACTCGCGACAGGCTCTTCTTCCCCAGTACTTC.

This chain uses TRBV29-1 with TRBJ1-1; no clear D gene. The CDR3 consists of 12 residues. CDR1 SQVTM and CDR2 ANQGSEA come from the germline V gene. V was shortened by 0 bases and J by 4 bases, with 6 bases between the two germline ends. As DNA, the CDR3 is TGCAGCGTTGAAGACACGAGCACTGAAGCTTTCTTT. Amino acids: CSVEDTSTEAFF.

This chain connects TRBV9 to TRBJ1-2; 8 bases are shared with TRBD1. Looked up from germline, CDR1 is SGDLS and CDR2 is YYNGEE. The CDR3 loop spans 16 amino acids. With 4 bases clipped from V and 6 bases from J, the junction kept 14 bases outside the gene matches. In nucleotides, the CDR3 is TGTGCCAGCAGCTACCGGGACAGGCCCGGTTTCGATGGCTACACCTTC. This sequence encodes CASSYRDRPGFDGYTF.

The chain is built from TRBV28 and TRBJ1-1, with D uncertain. V lost 3 bases, J lost 9 bases, and 14 bases lay in between. CDR1 is MDHEN, CDR2 SYDVKM, per germline. The CDR3 length is 13 residues. In DNA form, the CDR3 reads TGTGCCAGCAGTTTTCAGGTCGGCAGAAAAGCTTTCTTT. Translation: CASSFQVGRKAFF.

J is TRBJ2-1 and V is TRBV19; D might be TRBD2 (6 bases). V was clipped by 2 bases and J by 2 bases, with 10 bases between them. This CDR3 has 15 amino acids. Germline loops: CDR1 LNHDA, CDR2 SQIVND (reference sequence). The CDR3 DNA follows: TGTGCCAGTAGTATAAGGCGGGAAACCTACAATGAGCAGTTCTTC. It specifies CASSIRRETYNEQFF.

V gene TRBV30 combines with J gene TRBJ1-5, with 7 bases identical to TRBD1. The V gene's germline CDR1 is GTSNPN and CDR2 SVGIG (reference sequence). After removal of 3 bases from V and 2 bases from J, the junction contained 13 bases not matched to a gene. The CDR3 loop spans 17 amino acids. The CDR3 region is CAWSPRGDSSGNQPQHF. Here the CDR3 DNA reads TGTGCCTGGAGCCCGCGTGGGGACAGCTCGGGCAATCAGCCCCAGCATTTT.

The chain employs TRBV11-2 and TRBJ2-3; D unresolved. This CDR3 has 15 amino acids. The germline V gene has CDR1 SGHAT and CDR2 FQNNGV. The ends were cut back, 6 bases at V and 0 bases at J, with 13 bases in the middle. This chain's CDR3 is CASSQVTVSTDTQYF. The CDR3 DNA reads TGTGCCAGCAGTCAGGTCACGGTTAGCACAGATACGCAGTATTTT.

The chain's CDR3 is CASSPGQGARYAYEQYF. CDR3 DNA: TGTGCCAGCAGTCCGGGTCAGGGGGCAAGGTATGCCTACGAGCAGTACTTC. The chain carries TRBV9 and TRBJ2-7, with 8 bases fitting TRBD1. The CDR3 contains 17 residues. Germline V lookup: CDR1 SGDLS, CDR2 YYNGEE. V was pared by 5 bases and J by 2 bases, with 15 bases of the junction left unmatched.

The V gene is TRBV6-4, the J gene TRBJ2-1, with D perhaps matching TRBD1 (5 bases). The CDR3 covers 15 residues. Germline V CDR1 and CDR2: MRHNA, SNTAGT. Trimming took 2 bases from V and 1 from J, leaving 9 bases between them. The CDR3 DNA reads TGTGCCAGCAGTGACAGGGGCAGTTCCTACAATGAGCAGTTCTTC. Its protein is CASSDRGSSYNEQFF.

The chain links TRBV5-1 to TRBJ2-4, with 10 nucleotides matching TRBD1. The CDR3 has 15 residues. Trimming took 1 base from V and 11 from J; bases not matched to a gene: 9. CDR1 is SGHRS, CDR2 YFSETQ, per germline. CDR3 sequence: CASSLTGTGARLQYF. The CDR3 DNA reads TGCGCCAGCAGCTTGACCGGGACAGGGGCCCGGCTTCAGTACTTC.